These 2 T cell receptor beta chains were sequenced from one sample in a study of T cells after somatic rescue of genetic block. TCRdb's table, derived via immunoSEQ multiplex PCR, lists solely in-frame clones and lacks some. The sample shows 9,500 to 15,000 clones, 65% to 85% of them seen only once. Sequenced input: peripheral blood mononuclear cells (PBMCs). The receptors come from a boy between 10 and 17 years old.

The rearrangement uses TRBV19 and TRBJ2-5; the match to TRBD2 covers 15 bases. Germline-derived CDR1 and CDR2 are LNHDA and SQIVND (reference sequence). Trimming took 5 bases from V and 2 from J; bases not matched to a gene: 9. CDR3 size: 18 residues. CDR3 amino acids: CASSRRTSGGVGQETQYF. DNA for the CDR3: TGTGCCAGTAGTCGGAGGACTAGCGGGGGGGTTGGGCAAGAGACCCAGTACTTC.

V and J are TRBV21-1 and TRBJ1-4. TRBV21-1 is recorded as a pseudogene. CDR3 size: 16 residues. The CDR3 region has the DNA TGTGCCAGCAGCAAATGGGGACGGGCAACTAATGAAAAACTGTTTTTT. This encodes CASSKWGRATNEKLFF.